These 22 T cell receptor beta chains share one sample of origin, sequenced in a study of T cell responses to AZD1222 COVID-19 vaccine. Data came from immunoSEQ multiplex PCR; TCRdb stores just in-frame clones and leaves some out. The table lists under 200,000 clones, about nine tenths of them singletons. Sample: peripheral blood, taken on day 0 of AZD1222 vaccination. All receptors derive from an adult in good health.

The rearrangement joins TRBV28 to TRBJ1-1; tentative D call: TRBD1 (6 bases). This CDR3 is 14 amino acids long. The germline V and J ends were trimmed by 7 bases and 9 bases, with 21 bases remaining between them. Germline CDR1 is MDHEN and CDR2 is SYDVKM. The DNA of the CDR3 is TGTGCCAGCACCGTCCCGGGCCAGGGGATCCAAGCTTTCTTT. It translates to CASTVPGQGIQAFF.

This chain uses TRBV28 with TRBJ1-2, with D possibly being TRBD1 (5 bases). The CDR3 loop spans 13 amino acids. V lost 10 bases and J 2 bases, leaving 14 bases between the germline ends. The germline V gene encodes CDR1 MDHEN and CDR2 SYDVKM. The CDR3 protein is CATLRAGNYGYTF. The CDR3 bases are TGTGCCACCCTCAGGGCGGGAAACTATGGCTACACCTTC.

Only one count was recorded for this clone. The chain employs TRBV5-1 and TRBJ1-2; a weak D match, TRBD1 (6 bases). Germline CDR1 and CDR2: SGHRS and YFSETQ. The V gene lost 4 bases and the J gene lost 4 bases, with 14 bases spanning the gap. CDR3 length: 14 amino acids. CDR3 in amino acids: CASSGNRESYGYTF. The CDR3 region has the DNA TGCGCCAGCAGCGGGAACAGGGAGAGCTATGGCTACACCTTC.

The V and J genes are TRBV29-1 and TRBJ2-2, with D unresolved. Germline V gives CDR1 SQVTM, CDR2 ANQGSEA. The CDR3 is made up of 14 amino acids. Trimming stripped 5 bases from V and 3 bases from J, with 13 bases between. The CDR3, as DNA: TGCAGCGTTTTTTCGGACGGTGACACCGGGGAGCTGTTTTTT. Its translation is CSVFSDGDTGELFF.

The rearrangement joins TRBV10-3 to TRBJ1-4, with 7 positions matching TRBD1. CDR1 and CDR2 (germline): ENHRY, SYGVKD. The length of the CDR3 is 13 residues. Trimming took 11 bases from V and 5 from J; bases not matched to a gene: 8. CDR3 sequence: CASGSGGNEKLFF. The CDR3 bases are TGTGCCTCAGGCTCAGGGGGAAATGAAAAACTGTTTTTT.

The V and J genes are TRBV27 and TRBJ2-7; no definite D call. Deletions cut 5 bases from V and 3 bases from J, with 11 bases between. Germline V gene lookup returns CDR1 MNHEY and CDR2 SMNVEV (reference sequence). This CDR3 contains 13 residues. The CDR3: CASSTSRSYEQYF. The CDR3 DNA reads TGTGCCAGCAGTACCTCAAGAAGCTACGAGCAGTACTTC.

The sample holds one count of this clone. CDR3 sequence: CASSPRSDRYNEQFF. The CDR3 DNA sequence: TGTGCCAGCAGCCCCCGGTCGGACAGGTACAATGAGCAGTTCTTC. The rearrangement links TRBV9 to TRBJ2-1; TRBD1 matches 7 bases. The V and J ends lost 4 bases and 4 bases, in that order; junction bases with no gene match: 8. The CDR3 extends over 15 amino acids. Germline CDR1 reads SGDLS; CDR2 reads YYNGEE.

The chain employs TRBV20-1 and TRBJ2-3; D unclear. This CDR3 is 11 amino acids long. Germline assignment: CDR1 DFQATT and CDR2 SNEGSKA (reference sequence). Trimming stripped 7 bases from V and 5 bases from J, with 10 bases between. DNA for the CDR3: TGCAGTGTCCAGAATGGAGATACGCAGTATTTT. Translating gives CSVQNGDTQYF.

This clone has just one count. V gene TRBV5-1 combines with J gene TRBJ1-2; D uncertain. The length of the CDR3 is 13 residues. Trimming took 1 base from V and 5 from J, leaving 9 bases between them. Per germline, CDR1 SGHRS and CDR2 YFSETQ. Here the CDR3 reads CASSLSQSYGYTF. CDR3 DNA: TGCGCCAGCAGCTTGTCACAGTCTTATGGCTACACCTTC.

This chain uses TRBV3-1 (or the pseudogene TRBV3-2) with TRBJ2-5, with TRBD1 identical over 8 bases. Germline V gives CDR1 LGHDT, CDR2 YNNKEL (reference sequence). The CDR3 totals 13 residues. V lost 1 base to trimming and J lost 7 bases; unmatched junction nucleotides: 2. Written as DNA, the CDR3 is TGTGCCAGCAGCCAAGGGCAGGGGGCGACCCAGTACTTC. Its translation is CASSQGQGATQYF.

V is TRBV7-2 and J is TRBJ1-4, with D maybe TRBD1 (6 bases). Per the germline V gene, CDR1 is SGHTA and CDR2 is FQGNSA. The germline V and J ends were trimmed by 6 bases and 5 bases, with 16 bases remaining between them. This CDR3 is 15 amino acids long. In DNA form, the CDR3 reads TGTGCCAGCAGTTCAACCGGGACACCGAATGAAAAACTGTTTTTT. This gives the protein CASSSTGTPNEKLFF.

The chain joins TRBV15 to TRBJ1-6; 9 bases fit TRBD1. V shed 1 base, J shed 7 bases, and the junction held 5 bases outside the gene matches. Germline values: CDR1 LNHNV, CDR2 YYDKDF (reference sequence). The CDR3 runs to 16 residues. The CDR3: CATSRAVGTGNSPLHF. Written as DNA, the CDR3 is TGTGCCACCAGCAGAGCCGTGGGGACAGGGAATTCACCCCTCCACTTT.

CDR3 loop: CASSLGFRTGPNEQFF. The CDR3 region has the DNA TGTGCCAGCAGCTTGGGGTTTAGGACAGGGCCCAATGAGCAGTTCTTC. The chain employs TRBV5-4 and TRBJ2-1, with 8 bases that match TRBD1. This CDR3 is 16 amino acids long. Trimming took 0 bases from V and 6 from J; bases not matched to a gene: 8. Germline loops: CDR1 SGHNT, CDR2 YYREEE (reference sequence).

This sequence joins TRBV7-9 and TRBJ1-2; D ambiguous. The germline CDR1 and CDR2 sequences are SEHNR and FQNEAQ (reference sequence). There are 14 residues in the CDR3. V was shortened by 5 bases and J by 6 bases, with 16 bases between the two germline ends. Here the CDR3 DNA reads TGTGCCAGCAGCGCGCCCCGTCGGAGGGATGGCTACACCTTC. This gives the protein CASSAPRRRDGYTF.

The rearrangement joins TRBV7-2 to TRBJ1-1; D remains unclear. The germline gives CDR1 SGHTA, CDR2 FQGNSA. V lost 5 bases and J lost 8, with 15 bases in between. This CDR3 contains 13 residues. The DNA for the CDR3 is TGTGCCAGCAGCACCCAGAGTAGGGTCGAAGCTTTCTTT. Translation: CASSTQSRVEAFF.

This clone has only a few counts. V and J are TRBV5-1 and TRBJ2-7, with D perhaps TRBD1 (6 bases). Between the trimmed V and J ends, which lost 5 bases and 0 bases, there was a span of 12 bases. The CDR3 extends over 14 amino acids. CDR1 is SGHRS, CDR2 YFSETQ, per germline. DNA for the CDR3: TGCGCCAGCAGTACTGGACAGTACTCCTACGAGCAGTACTTC. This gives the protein CASSTGQYSYEQYF.

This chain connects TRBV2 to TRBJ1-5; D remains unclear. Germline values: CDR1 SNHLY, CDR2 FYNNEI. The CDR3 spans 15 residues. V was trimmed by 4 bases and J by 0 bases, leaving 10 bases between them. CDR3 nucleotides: TGTGCCAGCAGTGTGGGGTCTTATAGCAATCAGCCCCAGCATTTT. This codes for CASSVGSYSNQPQHF.

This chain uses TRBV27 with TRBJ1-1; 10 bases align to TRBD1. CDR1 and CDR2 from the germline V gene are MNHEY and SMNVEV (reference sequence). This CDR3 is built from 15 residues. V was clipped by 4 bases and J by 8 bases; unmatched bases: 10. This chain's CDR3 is CASSSTPGTGAEAFF. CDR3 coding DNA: TGTGCCAGCAGTTCCACCCCCGGGACAGGGGCCGAAGCTTTCTTT.

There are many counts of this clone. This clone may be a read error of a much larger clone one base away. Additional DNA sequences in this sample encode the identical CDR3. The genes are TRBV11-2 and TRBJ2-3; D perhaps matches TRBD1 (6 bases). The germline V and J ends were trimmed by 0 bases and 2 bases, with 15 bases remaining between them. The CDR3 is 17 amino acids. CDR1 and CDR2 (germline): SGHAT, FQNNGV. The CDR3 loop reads CASSLEGAGALTDTQYF. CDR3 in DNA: TGTGCCAGCAGCTTAGAGGGGGCGGGCGCTCTCACAGATACGCAGTATTTT.

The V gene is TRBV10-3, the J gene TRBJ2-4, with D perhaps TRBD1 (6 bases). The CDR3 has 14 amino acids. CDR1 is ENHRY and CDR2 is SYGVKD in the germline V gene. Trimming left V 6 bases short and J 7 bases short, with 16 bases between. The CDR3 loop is CAISHGTRENIQYF. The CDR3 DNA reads TGTGCCATCAGCCACGGGACAAGAGAGAACATTCAGTACTTC.

CDR3 nucleotides: TGTGCCAGCAGTCGAGGGGGAGGGCTACTCCAGCCCCAGCATTTT. As protein: CASSRGGGLLQPQHF. The V gene is TRBV9, the J gene TRBJ1-5; tentative D call: TRBD1 (6 bases). The CDR3 is 15 amino acids. Germline V gives CDR1 SGDLS, CDR2 YYNGEE. The germline V and J ends were trimmed by 5 bases and 7 bases, with 19 bases remaining between them. The full variable domain, rest sourced from reference TRBV9 and TRBJ1-5, is DSGVTQTPKHLITATGQRVTLRCSPRSGDLSVYWYQQSLDQGLQFLIQYYNGEERAKGNILERFSAQQFPDLHSELNLSSLELGDSALYFCASSRGGGLLQPQHFGDGTRLSIL.

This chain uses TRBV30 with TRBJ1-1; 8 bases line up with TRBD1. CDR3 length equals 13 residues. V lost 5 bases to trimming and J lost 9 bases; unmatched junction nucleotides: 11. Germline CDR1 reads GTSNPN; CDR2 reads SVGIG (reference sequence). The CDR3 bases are TGTGCCTGGGGATACCGGACAGGGCGTAAAGCTTTCTTT. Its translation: CAWGYRTGRKAFF.